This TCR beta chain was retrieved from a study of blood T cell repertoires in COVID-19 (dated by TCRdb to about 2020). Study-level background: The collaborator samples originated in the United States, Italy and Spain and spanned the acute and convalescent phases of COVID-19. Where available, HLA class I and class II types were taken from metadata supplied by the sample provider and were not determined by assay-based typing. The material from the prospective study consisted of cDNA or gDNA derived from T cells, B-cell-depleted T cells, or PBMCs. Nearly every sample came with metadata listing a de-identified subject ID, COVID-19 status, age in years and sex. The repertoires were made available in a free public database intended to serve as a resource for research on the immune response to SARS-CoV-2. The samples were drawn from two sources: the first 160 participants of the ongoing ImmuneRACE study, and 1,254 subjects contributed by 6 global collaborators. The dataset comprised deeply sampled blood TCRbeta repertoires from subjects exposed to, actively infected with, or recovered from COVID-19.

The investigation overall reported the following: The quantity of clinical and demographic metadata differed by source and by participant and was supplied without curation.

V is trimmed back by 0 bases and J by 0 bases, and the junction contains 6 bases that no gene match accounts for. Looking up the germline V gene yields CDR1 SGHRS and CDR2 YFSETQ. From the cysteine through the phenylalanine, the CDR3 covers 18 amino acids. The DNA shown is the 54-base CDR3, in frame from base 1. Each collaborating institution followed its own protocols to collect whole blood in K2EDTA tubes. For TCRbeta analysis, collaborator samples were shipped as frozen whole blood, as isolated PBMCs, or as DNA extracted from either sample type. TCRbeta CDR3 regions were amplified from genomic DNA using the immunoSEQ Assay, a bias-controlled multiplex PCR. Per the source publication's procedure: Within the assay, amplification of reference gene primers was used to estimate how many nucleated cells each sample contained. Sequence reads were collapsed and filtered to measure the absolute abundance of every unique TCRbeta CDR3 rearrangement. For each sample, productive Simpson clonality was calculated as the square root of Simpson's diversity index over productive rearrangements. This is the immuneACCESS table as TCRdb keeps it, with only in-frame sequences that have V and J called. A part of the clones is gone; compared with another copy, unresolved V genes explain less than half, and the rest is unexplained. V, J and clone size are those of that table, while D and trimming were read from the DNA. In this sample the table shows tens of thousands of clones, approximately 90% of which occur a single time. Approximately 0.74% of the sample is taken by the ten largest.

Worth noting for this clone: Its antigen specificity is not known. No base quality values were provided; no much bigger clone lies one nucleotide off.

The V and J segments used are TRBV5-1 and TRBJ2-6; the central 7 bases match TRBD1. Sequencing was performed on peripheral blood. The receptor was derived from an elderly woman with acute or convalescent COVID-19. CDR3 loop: CASSLDWTGLSGANVLTF. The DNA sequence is TGCGCCAGCAGCTTGGATTGGACAGGTCTCTCTGGGGCCAACGTCCTGACTTTC.